In its sample, the clone carrying this TCR beta chain was seen a few times. The table came from immunoSEQ multiplex PCR; TCRdb's copy has only in-frame clones and leaves some out. The top ten hold more than 6.5% of the sample, which has about 240,000 clones, around 90% seen once. The V end was cut by 5 bases, the J end by 0 bases, with 8 bases between. Germline assignment: CDR1 ENHRY and CDR2 SYGVKD. The CDR3 runs 15 residues. The sample belongs to a study of blood T cell repertoires in COVID-19. The source material was peripheral blood. The chain links TRBV10-3 to TRBJ1-6; unclear D gene. The TCR was taken from a woman in her 70s with active or convalescent COVID-19. The CDR3 sequence: CAISTGFSYNSPLHF. Written as DNA, the CDR3 is TGTGCCATCAGTACGGGGTTCTCCTATAATTCACCCCTCCACTTT.